The sample holds a few counts of the clone carrying this TCR beta chain. The antigen remains undetermined. Both iRepertoire HTBI primers and Arm-PCR of CDR3 regions were used to build the TCR beta libraries. MiXCR, run by TCRdb on the multiplex PCR reads, gives a single entry per CDR3 protein. The profile shows roughly 500,000 distinct CDR3 sequences, approximately 15% of them singletons. Regarding time point: newly diagnosed GD, antithyroid drugs for less than 3 months. Construction of the TCR library relied on RNA isolated from PBMCs. This CDR3 spans 14 amino acids. Germline CDR1 is SGDLS and CDR2 is YYNGEE. V shed 2 bases and J 5 bases; nucleotides not matched to a gene: 6. The data were taken from a study of regulatory T cells in long-lasting Graves disease. Study findings and constraints: New patients shared fewer public clonotypes (roughly 990) than persistent patients did (roughly 2,500).

The sample was also reused in another study, on T cells in Graves' hyperthyroidism and ophthalmopathy.

This rearrangement joins TRBV9 to TRBJ1-2; 7 bases map to TRBD1. The specimen was peripheral blood mononuclear cells (PBMCs), collected at new diagnosis, from a patient treated with antithyroid drugs. The TCR comes from a man aged 25-40 years with Graves disease. CDR3 sequence (DNA): TGTGCCAGCAGCGTCAGTGGGACAGAGTATGGCTACACCTTC. This codes for CASSVSGTEYGYTF.